This TCR beta chain was profiled in a study of blood T cell repertoires in COVID-19. Within 2 weeks before study entry, exposed participants met a COVID-19 case. V lost 4 bases, J lost 1 base, and 3 bases stayed unmatched. Germline V gene lookup returns CDR1 SGHDN and CDR2 FVKESK. The CDR3 totals 15 residues. Per the authors' pipeline: It was from reference gene primer amplification that nucleated cell counts were estimated. Only in-frame clones appear in the TCRdb table, and some are missing; sequencing was by immunoSEQ multiplex PCR. Clonal size and the V and J genes are those of that table, whereas D and trimming came from the DNA. The table has a few hundred thousand clones, 88% seen once.

This TCR came from a middle-aged woman who had been exposed to COVID-19. The sequenced sample was PBMCs or T cells enriched from blood (not recorded which). The chain joins TRBV14 to TRBJ1-2, with 10 nucleotides matching TRBD1. The CDR3 protein is CASSRGTGVNYGYTF. In DNA, the CDR3 is TGTGCCAGCAGCCGCGGGACAGGGGTTAACTATGGCTACACCTTC.